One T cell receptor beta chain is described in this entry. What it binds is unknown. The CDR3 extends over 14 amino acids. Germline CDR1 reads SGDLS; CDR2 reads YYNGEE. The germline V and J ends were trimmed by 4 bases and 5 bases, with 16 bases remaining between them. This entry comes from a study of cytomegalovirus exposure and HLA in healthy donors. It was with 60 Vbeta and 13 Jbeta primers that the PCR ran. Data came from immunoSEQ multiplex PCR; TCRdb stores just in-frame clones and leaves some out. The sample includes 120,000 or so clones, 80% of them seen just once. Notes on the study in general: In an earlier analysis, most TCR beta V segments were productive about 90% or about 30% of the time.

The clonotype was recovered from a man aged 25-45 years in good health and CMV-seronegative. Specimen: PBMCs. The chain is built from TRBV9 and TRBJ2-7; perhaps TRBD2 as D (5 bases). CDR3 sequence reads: CASSFLGDLDEQYF. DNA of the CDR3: TGTGCCAGCAGCTTCCTCGGGGATCTGGACGAGCAGTACTTC. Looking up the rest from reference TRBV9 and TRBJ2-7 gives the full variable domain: DSGVTQTPKHLITATGQRVTLRCSPRSGDLSVYWYQQSLDQGLQFLIQYYNGEERAKGNILERFSAQQFPDLHSELNLSSLELGDSALYFCASSFLGDLDEQYFGPGTRLTVT.